The rows below give T cell receptor beta chains drawn from one sample of a study of response to subunit inactivated influenza vaccine. Each CDR3 protein gets one entry after TCRdb re-called the RT-PCR reads with MiXCR. The sample yields about 800,000 distinct CDR3 sequences, approximately 22% seen once. The specimen comprised PBMCs from blood, sampled more than 4 days after vaccination. The source is a man over 45 who received an inactivated influenza vaccine. Each CDR3 is given with its conserved first and last residue. The D gene is left open where the match is weak. Only some rows state a clone size, as once, few, many or a class for expanded clones.

d_call	v_call	clone_size	j_call	cdr3_nt	cdr3_aa
TRBD2	TRBV12-3/TRBV12-4	-	TRBJ2-7	TGTGCCAGCCGAACTAGCGGGTTAGTCGAGCAGTACTTC	CASRTSGLVEQYF
TRBD2	TRBV11-3	-	TRBJ2-1	TGTGCCAGCAGCCCGAGAGGGACTAGCGGTTACAATGAGCAGTTCTTC	CASSPRGTSGYNEQFF
TRBD1	TRBV6-1	-	TRBJ1-1	TGTGCCAGCAGTCAACACAGGGGGGAGACTGAAGCTTTCTTT	CASSQHRGETEAFF
TRBD1	TRBV7-9	-	TRBJ1-4	TGTGCCAGCAGTAAATTCCCGGGACAGGGTAATGAAAAACTGTTTTTT	CASSKFPGQGNEKLFF
-	TRBV12-3/TRBV12-4	-	TRBJ2-1	TGTGCCAGCAGCGCCGGGACTCGCAATGAGCAGTTCTTC	CASSAGTRNEQFF
TRBD1	TRBV29-1	-	TRBJ2-3	TGCAGCGTGACAGGGATTAGGACAGATACGCAGTATTTT	CSVTGIRTDTQYF
-	TRBV7-9	few	TRBJ2-7	TGTGCCAGCAGCCCCCAACACGAGCAGTACTTC	CASSPQHEQYF
-	TRBV11-2	few	TRBJ2-7	TGTGCCAGCAGCTTTGCCGTCAGGACTTCCTACGAGCAGTACTTC	CASSFAVRTSYEQYF
TRBD1	TRBV10-3	few	TRBJ2-6	TGTGCCATCAGTTCTCGTCGGACAGGGGGCTCTGGGGCCAACGTCCTGACTTTC	CAISSRRTGGSGANVLTF
TRBD2	TRBV2	-	TRBJ2-1	TGTGCCAGCAGGGGAGCGGGAACCTCCTACAATGAGCAGTTCTTC	CASRGAGTSYNEQFF
-	TRBV15	few	TRBJ2-2	TGTGCCACCAGCAGAGATGGTGGGGTTAACACCGGGGAGCTGTTTTTT	CATSRDGGVNTGELFF
-	TRBV10-3	few	TRBJ2-3	TGTGCCATCAGTGGAAGCTGGTCAGATACGCAGTATTTT	CAISGSWSDTQYF
TRBD2	TRBV7-9	few	TRBJ2-3	TGTGCCAGCAGCCTGGGACTAGCGGGGGGGCGTTGGTATTTT	CASSLGLAGGRWYF
-	TRBV7-2	many	TRBJ1-1	TGTGCCAGCAGCTTGGGGGGTGAGAACACTGAAGCTTTCTTT	CASSLGGENTEAFF
-	TRBV15	-	TRBJ2-5	TGTGCCACCAGCAGTCTATCTCGGGACGGTAAAGAGACCCAGTACTTC	CATSSLSRDGKETQYF
-	TRBV4-3	few	TRBJ1-1	TGCGCCAGCAGCCAGGATAGACAGCCATCGATGAACACTGAAGCTTTCTTT	CASSQDRQPSMNTEAFF
TRBD1	TRBV29-1	-	TRBJ1-1	TGCAGCGTTTGGACAGGGGAAGCAGAGGCTTTCTTT	CSVWTGEAEAFF